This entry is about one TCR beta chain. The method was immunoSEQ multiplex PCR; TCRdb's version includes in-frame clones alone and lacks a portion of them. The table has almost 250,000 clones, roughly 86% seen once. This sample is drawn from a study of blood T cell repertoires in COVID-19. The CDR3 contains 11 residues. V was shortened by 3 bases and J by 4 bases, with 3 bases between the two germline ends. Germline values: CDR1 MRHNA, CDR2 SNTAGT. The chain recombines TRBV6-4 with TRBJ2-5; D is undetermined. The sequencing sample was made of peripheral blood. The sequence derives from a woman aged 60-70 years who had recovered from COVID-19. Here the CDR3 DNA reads TGTGCCAGCAGTGATCGAGAGACCCAGTACTTC. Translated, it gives CASSDRETQYF.